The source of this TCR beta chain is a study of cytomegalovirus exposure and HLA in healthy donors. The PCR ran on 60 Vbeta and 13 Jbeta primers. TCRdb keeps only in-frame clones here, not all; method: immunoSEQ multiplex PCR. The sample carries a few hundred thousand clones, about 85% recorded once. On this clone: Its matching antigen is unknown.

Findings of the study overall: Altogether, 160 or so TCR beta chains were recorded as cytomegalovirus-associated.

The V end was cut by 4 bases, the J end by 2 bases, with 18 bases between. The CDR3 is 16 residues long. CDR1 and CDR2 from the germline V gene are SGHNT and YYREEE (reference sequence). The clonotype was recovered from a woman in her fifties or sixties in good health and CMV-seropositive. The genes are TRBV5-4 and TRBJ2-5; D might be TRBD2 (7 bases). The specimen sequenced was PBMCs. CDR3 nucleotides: TGTGCCAGCAGCCCGCCGCCGGGGGGCGGGCAAGAGACCCAGTACTTC. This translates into CASSPPPGGGQETQYF.